The 32 T cell receptor beta chains given below trace back to one sample, sequenced in a study of T cell repertoires in cytomegalovirus infection. TCRdb reprocessed the reads via MiXCR and lists one record per CDR3 protein. The repertoire holds about a million distinct CDR3 sequences, 30% to 40% seen once, with about an eighth in the top ten. Their antigens remain unidentified. The material was cultured CD8+ T cells from PBMCs, obtained from culture after CMV antigen stimulation. The receptors originated from a human donor in good health (CMV status not recorded). Some clones in this sample may be carry-over from other donors' samples.

This clonotype was observed a few times. This sequence joins TRBV6-2 or TRBV6-3 and TRBJ2-1; D may be TRBD1 (6 bases). V lost 6 bases to trimming and J lost 4 bases, with 16 bases between them. The CDR3 totals 15 residues. The germline V gene encodes CDR1 MNHEY and CDR2 SVGEGT. CDR3 in DNA: TGTGCCAGCAGGGACAGAAGAAACCTGTACAATGAGCAGTTCTTC. Translating gives CASRDRRNLYNEQFF.

The genes are TRBV6-6 and TRBJ2-3; D is possibly TRBD1 (5 bases). Germline V gene lookup returns CDR1 MNHNY and CDR2 SVGAGI (reference sequence). This CDR3 comprises 14 residues. Between the trimmed V and J ends, which lost 5 bases and 2 bases, there was a span of 11 bases. Here the CDR3 DNA reads TGTGCCAGCAGTGGGGCACTCCCCACAGATACGCAGTATTTT. It encodes CASSGALPTDTQYF.

Notes on this clonotype: This may be a read error, as it is one base from a much larger clone. The gene calls are TRBV7-2 and TRBJ2-5; 12 bases map to TRBD2. The germline gives CDR1 SGHTA, CDR2 FQGNSA. The trim removed 5 bases at V and 4 bases at J, leaving 8 bases unmatched. The CDR3 runs 16 residues. CDR3 sequence (DNA): TGTGCCAGCAGCCCCACTAGCGGGGGGTGGGTAGAGACCCAGTACTTC. Translated: CASSPTSGGWVETQYF.

The V gene is TRBV5-6, the J gene TRBJ1-1; TRBD1 matches at 7 bases. Unmatched junction bases numbered 4, after V lost 2 bases and J lost 3 bases. Germline CDR1 and CDR2: SGHDT and YYEEEE. This CDR3 comprises 14 residues. The CDR3 DNA reads TGTGCCAGCAGCTTTCTCGGGACAGACACTGAAGCTTTCTTT. Amino acid sequence: CASSFLGTDTEAFF.

This rearrangement joins TRBV6-5 to TRBJ2-5; tentatively, D is TRBD2 (5 bases). CDR1 and CDR2 (germline): MNHEY, SVGAGI. Between the trimmed V and J ends, which lost 3 bases and 1 base, there was a span of 9 bases. The CDR3 length is 14 residues. The CDR3 here is CASSYEGVQETQYF. The CDR3 region has the DNA TGTGCCAGCAGTTATGAGGGTGTCCAAGAGACCCAGTACTTC.

This clonotype was picked up many times. The chain employs TRBV7-8 and TRBJ2-1; TRBD2 aligns across 8 bases. The CDR3 spans 14 residues. Germline V CDR1 and CDR2: SGHVS, FQNEAQ. Unmatched junction bases numbered 3, after V lost 4 bases and J lost 4 bases. The CDR3 sequence is CASSSSGFYNEQFF. The CDR3 DNA follows: TGTGCCAGCAGCTCTAGCGGGTTTTACAATGAGCAGTTCTTC. The full variable domain, in which reference TRBV7-8 and TRBJ2-1 provide the parts outside the CDR3, is GAGVSQSPRYKVAKRGQDVALRCDPISGHVSLFWYQQALGQGPEFLTYFQNEAQLDKSGLPSDRFFAERPEGSVSTLKIQRTQQEDSAVYLCASSSSGFYNEQFFGPGTRLTVL.

Notes on this clonotype: One junction end disagrees with the germline gene, perhaps due to a read error. The J gene is TRBJ2-7, the V gene TRBV6-5; D perhaps matches TRBD1 (6 bases). Germline V gene data show CDR1 as MNHEY and CDR2 as SVGAGI. The CDR3 loop spans 14 amino acids. This CDR3 is CASSHQGKSYEQCF. The CDR3 DNA reads TGTGCCAGCAGCCACCAGGGGAAGTCCTACGAGCAGTGCTTC.

Turning to this clonotype: A much bigger clone sits one base away, suggesting this may be a read error. The chain joins TRBV10-3 to TRBJ2-3; D is unresolved. This CDR3 has 12 residues. CDR1 ENHRY and CDR2 SYGVKD come from the germline V gene. The V end was cut by 8 bases, the J end by 2 bases, with 8 bases between. The CDR3 bases are TGTGCCATCTCGATGGACACAGATACGCAGTATTTT. It specifies CAISMDTDTQYF.

This clonotype showed up just a few times. The chain joins TRBV27 to TRBJ2-7; TRBD1 is a possible D gene (6 bases). There are 16 residues in the CDR3. Trimming removed 0 bases at V and 1 base at J, with 13 bases between. The V gene's germline CDR1 is MNHEY and CDR2 SMNVEV (reference sequence). The CDR3 DNA sequence: TGTGCCAGCAGTTTATCACAGGGAGCGCTATCCTACGAGCAGTACTTC. Its protein is CASSLSQGALSYEQYF.

The rearrangement joins TRBV6-2 or TRBV6-3 to TRBJ2-7; 7 nucleotides align to TRBD2. The CDR3 has 14 amino acids. Germline lookup yields CDR1 MNHEY and CDR2 SVGEGT. CDR3 sequence reads: CVSSIGLDIYEQYV. The CDR3 DNA sequence: TGTGTCAGCAGTATCGGACTAGATATCTACGAGCAGTACGTC.

This clonotype was counted at least ten times. The rearrangement links TRBV6-1 to TRBJ2-7; D not certain. V was shortened by 2 bases and J by 5 bases, with 13 bases between the two germline ends. The CDR3 is made up of 14 amino acids. Germline V gene data show CDR1 as MNHNS and CDR2 as SASEGT. Written as DNA, the CDR3 is TGTGCCAGCAGTGAACGTCTGGGGATTAACGAGCAGTACGTC. This codes for CASSERLGINEQYV.

The rearrangement uses TRBV12-3 or TRBV12-4 and TRBJ1-3; the D is unclear. CDR3 length equals 13 residues. V lost 3 bases and J lost 3, with 6 bases in between. The CDR3: CASSFPIGNTIYF. CDR3 nucleotides: TGTGCCAGCAGTTTCCCTATTGGAAACACCATATATTTT.

This chain connects TRBV3-1 to TRBJ2-1, with 7 bases that match TRBD2. CDR1 is LGHDT, CDR2 YNNKEL, per germline (reference sequence). This CDR3 has 16 residues. V was clipped by 0 bases and J by 2 bases; unmatched bases: 4. For the CDR3, the DNA is TGTGCCAGCAGCCAAGAAGTAAGCGGGGCCTACAATGAGCAGTTCTTC. Amino acid sequence: CASSQEVSGAYNEQFF.

This sequence joins TRBV5-1 and TRBJ2-1; D unresolved. Germline CDR1 SGHRS, CDR2 YFSETQ. The length of the CDR3 is 13 residues. V dropped 4 bases and J dropped 3 bases, with 8 bases sitting between them. The CDR3 DNA follows: TGCGCCAGCAGCCAACAGAACTACAATGAGCAGTTCTTC. This encodes CASSQQNYNEQFF. Based on the CDR3 plus reference TRBV5-1 and TRBJ2-1, the full variable domain is KAGVTQTPRYLIKTRGQQVTLSCSPISGHRSVSWYQQTPGQGLQFLFEYFSETQRNKGNFPGRFSGRQFSNSRSEMNVSTLELGDSALYLCASSQQNYNEQFFGPGTRLTVL.

The chain is built from TRBV4-3 and TRBJ2-1; 7 positions agree with TRBD2. V trimming: 4 bases; J trimming: 3 bases; junction bases outside the gene matches: 12. The CDR3 loop spans 17 amino acids. Germline CDR1 and CDR2: LGHNA and YSLEER. In DNA form, the CDR3 reads TGCGCCAGCAGCCCAACCAACCGGGACTACCGCTACAATGAGCAGTTCTTC. Translating gives CASSPTNRDYRYNEQFF.

This clonotype was seen a single time. V is TRBV4-1 and J is TRBJ1-2, with a weak D call TRBD1 (5 bases). Germline CDR1 reads MGHRA; CDR2 reads YSYEKL. The V and J ends lost 1 base and 4 bases respectively, with 13 bases between them. This CDR3 is built from 15 residues. The CDR3 region is CASSQAIQGFYGYTF. The CDR3 DNA reads as TGCGCCAGCAGCCAAGCTATCCAGGGTTTCTATGGCTACACCTTC.

The chain carries TRBV27 and TRBJ2-1; D may match TRBD1 or TRBD2 (5 bases each). The CDR3 extends over 12 amino acids. V was shortened by 1 base and J by 15 bases, with 13 bases between the two germline ends. Germline assignment: CDR1 MNHEY and CDR2 SMNVEV (reference sequence). The CDR3 loop is CASSLLGTNAFF. Written as DNA, the CDR3 is TGTGCCAGCAGTTTATTGGGGACGAATGCGTTCTTC.

This CDR3 is CASSESTSFETQYF. CDR3 bases: TGTGCCAGCAGTGAATCTACTAGCTTCGAGACCCAGTACTTC. This rearrangement joins TRBV2 to TRBJ2-5, with D perhaps TRBD2 (6 bases). Germline CDR1 and CDR2: SNHLY and FYNNEI. V dropped 2 bases and J dropped 5 bases, with 12 bases sitting between them. The CDR3 spans 14 residues.

This clonotype was counted between two and nine times. The genes are TRBV10-2 and TRBJ2-1, with TRBD2 as a possible D gene (6 bases). Trimming removed 6 bases from V and 9 bases from J, with 6 bases in between. CDR1 and CDR2 (germline): WSHSY, SAAADI. The CDR3 runs 10 residues. In nucleotides, the CDR3 is TGCGCCAGCAGGGAGGGTGAGCAGTTCTTC. It specifies CASREGEQFF.

The gene calls are TRBV9 and TRBJ2-1, with TRBD1 matching over 7 bases. The CDR3 totals 14 residues. The junction had 7 bases not matched to a gene; V was cut back by 4 bases and J by 6 bases. Looked up from germline, CDR1 is SGDLS and CDR2 is YYNGEE. CDR3 sequence (DNA): TGTGCCAGCAGCCCCGCTGACAGGGCCAATGAGCAGTTCTTC. Encoded protein: CASSPADRANEQFF. The variable domain in full, with the rest retrieved from reference TRBV9 and TRBJ2-1, is DSGVTQTPKHLITATGQRVTLRCSPRSGDLSVYWYQQSLDQGLQFLIQYYNGEERAKGNILERFSAQQFPDLHSELNLSSLELGDSALYFCASSPADRANEQFFGPGTRLTVL.

The V gene is TRBV27, the J gene TRBJ2-7; D is uncertain. The CDR3 contains 15 residues. V was clipped by 5 bases and J by 2 bases, with 16 bases between them. The germline V gene encodes CDR1 MNHEY and CDR2 SMNVEV (reference sequence). The CDR3 DNA reads TGTGCCAGCAGTCAGACCGGCGATTGGCCCTACGAGCAGTACTTC. Translated: CASSQTGDWPYEQYF.

This clonotype was detected ten times or more. V usage is TRBV7-8 and J usage is TRBJ1-1; possible D gene TRBD1, 5 bases. This CDR3 is 16 amino acids long. V was shortened by 0 bases and J by 2 bases, with 13 bases between the two germline ends. CDR1 and CDR2 from the germline V gene are SGHVS and FQNEAQ. The CDR3 loop is CASSLAREGRNTEAFF. The CDR3 region has the DNA TGTGCCAGCAGCTTAGCAAGGGAGGGGCGTAACACTGAAGCTTTCTTT.

This clonotype turned up a few times. This chain links TRBV6-1 with TRBJ2-5, with 9 bases aligning to TRBD1. This CDR3 is built from 14 residues. Looked up from germline, CDR1 is MNHNS and CDR2 is SASEGT. V trimming: 9 bases; J trimming: 5 bases; junction bases outside the gene matches: 10. The CDR3 region has the DNA TGTGCCAGTACCGGGACAGGGTATATTGAGACCCAGTACTTC. It specifies CASTGTGYIETQYF.

This clonotype was picked up many times. The CDR3 DNA sequence: TGTGCCAGCAGCACAAGCGGGGGTGGGAATGAGCAGTTCTTC. Amino acids: CASSTSGGGNEQFF. The V call is TRBV7-6, the J call TRBJ2-1, with TRBD2 identical over 8 bases. The CDR3 runs to 14 residues. CDR1 is SGHVS, CDR2 FNYEAQ, per germline. The ends lost 5 bases at V and 7 bases at J; junction bases unmatched: 7.

The rearrangement uses TRBV7-9 and TRBJ1-2, with D tentatively TRBD1 (6 bases). This CDR3 is 13 amino acids long. V dropped 6 bases and J dropped 8 bases, with 16 bases sitting between them. In germline, CDR1 is SEHNR, CDR2 FQNEAQ (reference sequence). For the CDR3, the DNA is TGTGCCAGCAGTAATAACTACAGGGACGGCTACACCTTC. This codes for CASSNNYRDGYTF.

The chain links TRBV28 to TRBJ1-5; 8 nucleotides align to TRBD1. The V gene end was trimmed by 3 bases and the J gene end by 11 bases; junction bases not matched to a gene: 12. From germline, CDR1 is MDHEN and CDR2 SYDVKM. The CDR3 is 15 amino acids. The CDR3 nucleotides read TGTGCCAGCAGTTTCGGGACAGGCGTCGAGGAAGCCCAGCATTTT. Residues: CASSFGTGVEEAQHF.

V and J are TRBV19 and TRBJ1-2; D is ambiguous. Germline assignment: CDR1 LNHDA and CDR2 SQIVND (reference sequence). The CDR3 runs 14 residues. Deletions cut 3 bases from V and 0 bases from J, with 8 bases between. CDR3 region: CASSIGSANYGYTF. The DNA of the CDR3 is TGTGCCAGTAGTATCGGCAGCGCTAACTATGGCTACACCTTC.

This clonotype has a handful of counts. The rearrangement links TRBV4-3 to TRBJ1-5; 7 bases align to TRBD1. The CDR3 totals 14 residues. J gave up 7 bases and V 3 bases, and 6 bases lay outside the gene matches. From germline, CDR1 is LGHNA and CDR2 YSLEER. The DNA of the CDR3 is TGCGCCAGCAGCCATACAGGGGCCGGGCAGCCCCAGCATTTT. It codes for CASSHTGAGQPQHF.

This clonotype was counted between two and nine times. The chain is built from TRBV5-1 and TRBJ2-3; D uncertain. Between the trimmed V and J ends, which lost 0 bases and 3 bases, there was a span of 11 bases. This CDR3 comprises 15 residues. Germline CDR1 SGHRS, CDR2 YFSETQ. The chain's CDR3 is CASSLDPAETDTQYF. As DNA, the CDR3 is TGCGCCAGCAGCTTGGACCCGGCGGAGACAGATACGCAGTATTTT.

The V and J genes are TRBV6-1 and TRBJ2-7; TRBD1 matches 10 bases. Germline V lookup: CDR1 MNHNS, CDR2 SASEGT. Trimming removed 1 base from V and 5 bases from J; junction bases left unmatched: 5. The CDR3 covers 15 residues. CDR3 DNA: TGTGCCAGCAGTGAAGAGGGACAGGGGATTCACGAGCAGTACTTC. Translation: CASSEEGQGIHEQYF.

Only a few counts were recorded for this clonotype. V usage is TRBV6-8 and J usage is TRBJ2-5, with D hard to call. The CDR3 has 13 amino acids. The V end lost 2 bases, the J end lost 2 bases, and 6 bases lay between the germline ends. The germline V gene has CDR1 MNHGY and CDR2 SAAAGT. The CDR3 protein is CASSYSLQETQYF. The CDR3 coding sequence is TGTGCCAGCAGTTACAGCCTACAAGAGACCCAGTACTTC.

This clonotype was seen a handful of times. J is TRBJ2-7 and V is TRBV7-2, with D possibly being TRBD2 (5 bases). Germline V gene lookup returns CDR1 SGHTA and CDR2 FQGNSA. V lost 5 bases and J lost 2, with 13 bases in between. This CDR3 region has 14 residues. CDR3 bases: TGTGCCAGCAGCCCAGGACTGGGCGCCTACGAGCAGTACTTC. Translation gives CASSPGLGAYEQYF.